The T cell receptor beta chain described here comes from a study of T cell responses to AZD1222 COVID-19 vaccine. The study's findings and limits: Baseline seropositivity characterized only six AZD1222 recipients. There were mostly white British donors and more females than males, and clonal diversity was possibly underestimated. Spike-specific TCR breadth and depth were elevated following two AZD1222 doses.

Points on this clone: The antigen remains unidentified.

Assay used: immunoSEQ multiplex PCR; TCRdb lists only in-frame clones, some missing. The data contain some 120,000 clones, around 85% of them singletons. Germline V gene lookup returns CDR1 MNHNS and CDR2 SASEGT. Between the trimmed V and J ends, which lost 3 bases and 4 bases, there was a span of 12 bases. The CDR3 extends over 14 amino acids. The TCR comes from an adult who received the AZD1222 COVID-19 vaccine. This material consisted of peripheral blood, taken 28 days after the second AZD1222 dose. The rearrangement uses TRBV6-1 and TRBJ2-5; a possible D gene is TRBD2 (5 bases). The DNA of the CDR3 is TGTGCCAGCAGTGACCGGGTCAGCGGAGAGACCCAGTACTTC. It encodes CASSDRVSGETQYF.